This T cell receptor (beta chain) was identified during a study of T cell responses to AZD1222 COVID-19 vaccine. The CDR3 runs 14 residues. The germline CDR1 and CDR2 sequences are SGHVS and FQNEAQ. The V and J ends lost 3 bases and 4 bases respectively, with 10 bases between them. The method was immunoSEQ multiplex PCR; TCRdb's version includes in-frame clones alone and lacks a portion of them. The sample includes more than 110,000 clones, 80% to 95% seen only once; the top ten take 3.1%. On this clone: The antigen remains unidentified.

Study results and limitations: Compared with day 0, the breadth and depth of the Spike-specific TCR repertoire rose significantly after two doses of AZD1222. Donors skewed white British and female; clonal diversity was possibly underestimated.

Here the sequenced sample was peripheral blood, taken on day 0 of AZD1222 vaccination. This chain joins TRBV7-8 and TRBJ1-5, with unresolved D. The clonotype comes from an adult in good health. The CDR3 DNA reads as TGTGCCAGCAGCTTGTCTGGTGCGAATCAGCCCCAGCATTTT. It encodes CASSLSGANQPQHF.